The T cell receptor beta chain under discussion was sequenced for a study of blood T cell repertoires in COVID-19. Study information: Nucleic acid was either cDNA or gDNA, and it came from T cells, B-cell-depleted T cells, or PBMCs.

This CDR3 spans 12 amino acids. J gave up 7 bases and V 6 bases, and 1 base lay outside the gene matches. The table came from immunoSEQ multiplex PCR; TCRdb's copy has only in-frame clones and leaves some out. Of nearly 250,000 clones listed, around 86% were seen once; the top ten hold approximately 5%. This clone has only a few counts. The clonotype was recovered from a woman aged 80 or older with COVID-19, enrolled during active disease. The chain is built from TRBV12-3 or TRBV12-4 and TRBJ1-5, with 9 bases identical to TRBD1. Sequenced: peripheral blood. The CDR3: CASSTGGQPQHF. In DNA, the CDR3 is TGTGCCAGCAGCACAGGGGGCCAGCCCCAGCATTTT.